This T cell receptor beta chain was identified during a study of T cells in Graves' hyperthyroidism and ophthalmopathy. Study-level findings and limits: The model forecast ophthalmopathy, anticipating it by a median about 6.5 months before onset. Researchers found most expanded thyroid clonotypes above 0.001 in blood as well.

TCR beta CDR3 region amplification was performed from RNA transcripts. HTBI primers drove first-round RT-PCR of the TCR CDR3. TCRdb analysed the multiplex PCR reads with MiXCR anew, one entry per CDR3 protein. The table includes approximately 330,000 distinct CDR3 sequences, 15% to 20% detected once. Newly diagnosed hyperthyroidism patients aged 18 to 65 years had disease lasting under 2 months. Each diagnosis drew on symptoms, thyroxine, TRAb, thyroid ultrasound and orbital computed tomography findings. Germline-derived CDR1 and CDR2 are SGHAT and FQNNGV. V lost 5 bases and J lost 4, with 10 bases in between. The CDR3 covers 13 residues. This clonotype was recorded many times. Antigen unknown.

The receptor's source is a woman in her fifties or sixties with Graves' hyperthyroidism. Sequenced: blood. J is TRBJ2-3 and V is TRBV11-2; weak D call: TRBD2 (5 bases). The CDR3 is CASSLGGSDTQYF. CDR3 nucleotide sequence: TGTGCCAGCAGCCTTGGAGGCTCAGATACGCAGTATTTT.